This T cell receptor beta chain stems from a study of T cells after yellow fever vaccination. In its sample, this clonotype was seen a few times. TCRdb fed the 5' RACE reads into MiXCR, producing one record per CDR3 protein. The sample has 500,000 to 700,000 distinct CDR3 sequences; 15% to 20% are singletons. The receptor was derived from a man aged 25-45 years who received the YFV17D yellow fever vaccine. Sample: PBMCs, taken 15 days after the yellow fever booster vaccination.

CDR3 in amino acids: CASSGRDFTTETQYF. For the CDR3, the DNA is TGTGCCAGCAGCGGCCGGGACTTCACTACGGAGACCCAGTACTTC. The chain uses TRBV9 and TRBJ2-5; TRBD2 might be the D (6 bases). The CDR3 is 15 amino acids. Germline CDR1 reads SGDLS; CDR2 reads YYNGEE. The V gene lost 3 bases and the J gene lost 5 bases, with 17 bases spanning the gap.